The present T cell receptor beta chain was sequenced within a study of regulatory T cells in long-lasting Graves disease. CDR1 is SEHNR, CDR2 FQNEAQ, per germline (reference sequence). V lost 5 bases, J lost 6 bases, and 29 bases lay in between. This CDR3 region has 18 residues. As to time point: persistent/refractory GD, antithyroid drugs over 5 years with positive TRAb. Scientists built the TCR library using RNA that was extracted from PBMCs. HTBI primers from iRepertoire and Arm-PCR of CDR3 regions yielded the TCR beta libraries. Via MiXCR, TCRdb re-called the multiplex PCR reads, giving one row per CDR3 protein. The table lists roughly 360,000 distinct CDR3 sequences, 20% to 25% of them singletons.

The chain is built from TRBV7-9 and TRBJ2-7, with a possible D match to TRBD2 (6 bases). The sample in question was peripheral blood mononuclear cells (PBMCs), obtained when the disease was refractory, from a patient treated with antithyroid drugs. This receptor was identified in a middle-aged woman with Graves disease. The CDR3 loop is CASSMNGLRSHRLGEQYF. CDR3 in DNA: TGTGCCAGCAGCATGAACGGACTAAGAAGCCATAGGCTGGGCGAGCAGTACTTC.